Sequencing of this T cell receptor beta chain was carried out in a study of T-cell reconstitution after alpha-beta-depleted transplantation in children. Unique molecular identifiers were incorporated during preparation of the TCRbeta library. MiXCR was run by TCRdb on the PCR reads, yielding one entry per CDR3 protein. The data hold roughly 420,000 distinct CDR3 sequences, with under 20% observed a single time. Trimming removed 6 bases at V and 2 bases at J, with 19 bases between. The CDR3 length is 16 residues. Germline V gene lookup returns CDR1 SGHVT and CDR2 SQSDAQ. This clonotype originated in a boy in the first two years of life who had a stem cell transplant for Wiskott-Aldrich syndrome, so the T cells may come from the graft donor. V gene TRBV7-4 combines with J gene TRBJ1-1, with D perhaps TRBD1 (5 bases). The sequenced sample was PBMCs, mostly from graft donor cells, obtained 360 days after TCRalphabeta/CD19-depleted stem cell transplant. The CDR3 is CASRPYPGQKNTEAFF. In DNA form, the CDR3 reads TGTGCCAGCAGACCATACCCGGGGCAGAAAAACACTGAAGCTTTCTTT.